This T cell receptor beta chain comes out of a study of T cell responses to AZD1222 COVID-19 vaccine (dated by TCRdb to about 2021). For the study in its entirety: Because spike-specific TCR depth and breadth did not differ between the two schedules, AZD1222 recipients who got a second dose at roughly 4 weeks were pooled with those who got a second dose at roughly 12 weeks. A total of under 250 trial participants underwent TCR sequencing, of whom roughly 210 had received two doses of AZD1222 and about 25 had received two doses of the MenACWY control vaccine. Enrollment into the trials was organized by age into subgroups of 18-55, 56-69 and 70-plus years, and those subgroups contained roughly 150, 30 and 60 TCR-sequenced participants, respectively. Findings and caveats that apply to the study as a whole: Spike-specific TCR breadth and depth rose significantly after two AZD1222 doses compared with day 0 and with MenACWY recipients. Reportedly, close to half of the unique spike-specific TCRs recognized epitopes lying outside the regions that are mutated in the B.1.351 and B.1.1.7 variants. The vaccine-associated CD4 TCRs covered the entire spike protein, and the dominant responses fell in regions 160-218 and 743-854. Conclusions about previously exposed vaccinees are limited, since just 6 or 7 AZD1222 recipients were seropositive for SARS-CoV-2 at baseline. In the small 56-69-year group, the increase in depth fell short of significance, most likely because of low power. Participants were mostly white British, with more females than males. The authors suggested clonal diversity may have been underestimated. No day 14 peak-response samples were available, so repertoires were characterized only after the peak T cell response.

Taken with the paper, the label for time point translates to: baseline before first vaccination. Samples from vaccinated people were obtained from the UK trials COV001 and COV002, which included a single-blind randomized controlled phase 2/3 trial of AZD1222 (ChAdOx1 nCoV-19) in healthy adults. Trial participant PBMC samples were collected at day 0 and day 28 after the second dose for TCRbeta chain sequencing. The CDR3 regions of human TCRbeta chains were analyzed by immunosequencing. As for the original processing: TCRs in the repertoires were matched against a reference library of SARS-CoV-2-specific TCRs that had been generated with the MIRA antigen-specificity platform. Breadth meant the fraction of unique TCRs that were SARS-CoV-2-associated, whereas depth meant the fraction of total T cells that were SARS-CoV-2-associated. Using the MIRA data, each spike-specific TCR was mapped to the spike region that the TCR reacts to and placed in a CD4 or CD8 class. Log10-transformed breadth and depth values were compared by one-way ANOVA with Sidak's multiple comparisons tests. Not all clones reach the TCRdb copy of this immuneACCESS table, which keeps in-frame sequences only. Checked studies attribute under half of the gap to unresolved V genes and leave the rest unexplained. V, J and clone size reflect that table, while D and trimming were determined from the DNA. The sample table lists 95,000 to 150,000 clones, around 89% of them with a count of one. Approximately 3.3% of the sample lies in the top ten.

A distance of 6 bases separates the germline ends of V and J, which lose 0 bases and 3 bases respectively. From the cysteine through the phenylalanine, the CDR3 covers 12 amino acids. Just CDR3 DNA is preserved here, 36 bases in frame from base 1. In the germline V gene (reference sequence), CDR1 corresponds to GTSNPN and CDR2 to SVGIG. As for this clone: Its recognized antigen is unknown. No much larger clone exists at a distance of one base, and base qualities are not known. This sample also contains other DNA sequences that code for the same CDR3.

Sample: peripheral blood, taken on day 0 of AZD1222 vaccination. The rearrangement joined TRBV30 to TRBJ2-7; tentative D gene TRBD2, with 5 bases matching. The sequence derives from an adult in good health. Read as DNA, the sequence is TGTGCCTGGAGTGTCGGAGGCTACGAGCAGTACTTC. This gives the protein CAWSVGGYEQYF.